Following are 4 T cell receptor beta chains from one sample sequenced in a study of regulatory T cells in long-lasting Graves disease. Time point here: newly diagnosed GD, antithyroid drugs for less than 3 months. Generation of the TCR library employed RNA extracted from PBMCs. The authors built TCR beta libraries using iRepertoire HTBI primers and Arm-PCR of CDR3 regions. TCRdb processed the multiplex PCR reads anew with MiXCR; each CDR3 protein has one entry. The data hold 550,000 or so distinct CDR3 sequences, with around 12% observed a single time. This same sample was also taken into another study, of T cells in Graves' hyperthyroidism and ophthalmopathy.

The material sequenced was peripheral blood mononuclear cells (PBMCs), taken at new diagnosis, from a patient treated with antithyroid drugs. These receptors were collected from a woman aged 30 to 39 with Graves disease.

The sample holds many counts of this clonotype. The gene calls are TRBV3-1 and TRBJ2-5; D is unclear. The germline V gene encodes CDR1 LGHDT and CDR2 YNNKEL (reference sequence). The CDR3 runs 14 residues. V shed 6 bases and J shed 1 base, with 12 bases lying between them. CDR3 amino acids: CASRRTTVQETQYF. The CDR3 DNA reads as TGTGCCAGCAGGCGCACGACGGTCCAAGAGACCCAGTACTTC.

This clonotype was counted ten times or more. The chain uses TRBV20-1 and TRBJ2-1, with 12 bases identical to TRBD2. Germline V gene data show CDR1 as DFQATT and CDR2 as SNEGSKA (reference sequence). The CDR3 runs 14 residues. With V trimmed by 6 bases and J by 4 bases, 4 bases remained unmatched. CDR3 coding DNA: TGCAGTGCACCGACTAGCGGGAGATACAATGAGCAGTTCTTC. Protein product: CSAPTSGRYNEQFF.

This clonotype appeared many times. The V call is TRBV28, the J call TRBJ2-7, with 8 nucleotides matching TRBD2. Trimming took 6 bases from V and 4 from J; bases not matched to a gene: 11. Germline loops: CDR1 MDHEN, CDR2 SYDVKM. This CDR3 has 15 amino acids. The CDR3 protein is CASSPPGAGGYEQYF. CDR3 coding DNA: TGTGCCAGCAGCCCGCCGGGGGCGGGGGGATACGAGCAGTACTTC.

V usage is TRBV9 and J usage is TRBJ2-1; 13 bases are a match to TRBD2. This CDR3 contains 17 residues. V lost 0 bases to trimming and J lost 1 base; unmatched junction nucleotides: 1. Germline CDR1 and CDR2: SGDLS and YYNGEE. This CDR3 is CASSVGTSGSSYNEQFF. The DNA of the CDR3 is TGTGCCAGCAGCGTAGGGACTAGCGGGAGTTCCTACAATGAGCAGTTCTTC.